This T cell receptor beta chain originates from a study of blood T cell repertoires in COVID-19. Participants came from 20 to 25 US areas, aged roughly 18 to 95 years. Self-reported history from a screening survey and questionnaire set each donor's cohort. Germline loops: CDR1 MNHEY, CDR2 SVGAGI. The CDR3 has 13 amino acids. V was cut by 8 bases and J by 0 bases, with 11 bases left in between. Original processing notes: Estimation of nucleated cell counts relied on the amplification of reference gene primers. Data came from immunoSEQ multiplex PCR; TCRdb stores just in-frame clones and leaves some out. For V, J and clone size, that table is used; D and trimming come from the DNA. This sample has around 140,000 clones, with about 86% found just once.

The sequence was collected from a man aged 40-49 years with acute COVID-19. Sample: PBMCs or T cells enriched from blood (not recorded which). The chain joins TRBV6-5 to TRBJ2-7; D is perhaps TRBD2 (5 bases). CDR3 bases: TGTGCCAGCGCTGGTACTAGCTCCTACGAGCAGTACTTC. Translating gives CASAGTSSYEQYF.